One and the same sample provided the 6 T cell receptor beta chains below, sequenced in a study of blood T cell repertoires in COVID-19. The repertoire was sequenced with immunoSEQ multiplex PCR; TCRdb's copy has only in-frame clones and lacks some. In the table there are approximately 500,000 clones, approximately 83% of which are singletons. Sequences were obtained from peripheral blood. The receptor set was obtained from a human donor in a cohort sampled during active COVID-19.

V is TRBV20-1 and J is TRBJ1-1, with no clear D. CDR1 and CDR2 from the germline V gene are DFQATT and SNEGSKA (reference sequence). Trimming cost V 3 bases and J 3 bases, with 11 bases left between them. The CDR3 runs 13 residues. In DNA, the CDR3 is TGCAGTGCTAGTCAGCCGGGGTACACTGAAGCTTTCTTT. It encodes CSASQPGYTEAFF.

The chain uses TRBV7-6 and TRBJ2-1; D possibly corresponds to TRBD2 (6 bases). V was shortened by 2 bases and J by 1 base, with 15 bases between the two germline ends. The CDR3 totals 17 residues. Germline V gene sequence: CDR1 SGHVS, CDR2 FNYEAQ. The CDR3 DNA reads as TGTGCCAGCAGCTTAAACCTTAGGGCGGGGTCCTACAATGAGCAGTTCTTC. It yields the protein CASSLNLRAGSYNEQFF.

The chain couples TRBV28 to TRBJ2-1; no clear D gene. Per germline, CDR1 MDHEN and CDR2 SYDVKM. V lost 5 bases to trimming and J lost 4 bases, with 3 bases between them. This CDR3 has 11 amino acids. The chain's CDR3 is CASSPYNEQFF. The CDR3 DNA sequence: TGTGCCAGCAGTCCTTACAATGAGCAGTTCTTC. The variable domain in full, with the rest retrieved from reference TRBV28 and TRBJ2-1, is DVKVTQSSRYLVKRTGEKVFLECVQDMDHENMFWYRQDPGLGLRLIYFSYDVKMKEKGDIPEGYSVSREKKERFSLILESASTNQTSMYLCASSPYNEQFFGPGTRLTVL.

The V and J genes are TRBV2 and TRBJ2-1, with TRBD2 identical over 7 bases. The CDR3 is 12 amino acids. In germline, CDR1 is SNHLY, CDR2 FYNNEI. CDR3 DNA: TGTGCTTGGTGGCGGGAGTGGAATGAGCAGTTCTTC. Translated, it gives CAWWREWNEQFF.

The rearrangement links TRBV6-5 to TRBJ1-1, with D unresolved. Trimming removed 8 bases at V and 6 bases at J, with 13 bases between. Germline-derived CDR1 and CDR2 are MNHEY and SVGAGI. The CDR3 length is 12 residues. CDR3: CASGNPGSEAFF. The CDR3 region has the DNA TGTGCCAGCGGTAATCCAGGCTCTGAAGCTTTCTTT.

This chain links TRBV29-1 with TRBJ1-1; possible D gene TRBD1, 5 bases. Trimming shortened V by 8 bases and J by 2 bases, and 15 bases separated the two germline ends. The CDR3 spans 13 residues. Germline values: CDR1 SQVTM, CDR2 ANQGSEA. CDR3 nucleotide sequence: TGCAGCTCTAGGATTGGACACAACACTGAAGCTTTCTTT. It yields the protein CSSRIGHNTEAFF.